These 13 T cell receptor beta chains originate from one sample sequenced in a study of Tregs in tolerant kidney transplant recipients. The repertoire was sequenced with immunoSEQ multiplex PCR; TCRdb's copy has only in-frame clones and lacks some. This sample carries roughly 64,000 clones, roughly 98% of them seen once, and the ten largest clones take 0.34%. Source: Tregs from blood, taken before the transplant. The receptors here all came from a human donor who received a combined kidney and bone marrow transplant.

The chain links TRBV9 to TRBJ2-7, with 8 bases lining up with TRBD2. The CDR3 extends over 15 amino acids. The germline V gene encodes CDR1 SGDLS and CDR2 YYNGEE. The V segment lost 0 bases and the J segment 2 bases; nucleotides outside the gene matches: 4. As DNA, the CDR3 is TGTGCCAGCAGCGTAGAACTAGCGGCCCCCTACGAGCAGTACTTC. This translates into CASSVELAAPYEQYF. Together with reference TRBV9 and TRBJ2-7, the CDR3 gives the full variable domain: DSGVTQTPKHLITATGQRVTLRCSPRSGDLSVYWYQQSLDQGLQFLIQYYNGEERAKGNILERFSAQQFPDLHSELNLSSLELGDSALYFCASSVELAAPYEQYFGPGTRLTVT.

The CDR3 sequence: CASSFKAGVRVQYF. CDR3 in DNA: TGTGCCAGCAGCTTCAAAGCGGGAGTAAGGGTGCAGTATTTT. The chain combines TRBV7-3 with TRBJ2-3; 8 bases align to TRBD2. This CDR3 has 14 amino acids. Germline loops: CDR1 SGHTA, CDR2 FQGTGA. With V trimmed by 3 bases and J by 11 bases, 10 bases remained unmatched.

The chain uses TRBV7-8 and TRBJ1-3; TRBD1 agrees at 7 bases. The CDR3 has 15 residues. Germline V gives CDR1 SGHVS, CDR2 FQNEAQ. Losses at the gene ends were 1 base for V and 4 bases for J; bases not matched to a gene: 4. The CDR3 DNA sequence: TGTGCCAGCAGCTTAGGAGGGGGCAGAGGAAACACCATATATTTT. This gives the protein CASSLGGGRGNTIYF.

The CDR3 protein is CAISVRGHTGELFF. In DNA form, the CDR3 reads TGTGCCATCAGTGTCAGGGGGCACACCGGGGAGCTGTTTTTT. This chain connects TRBV10-3 to TRBJ2-2; 8 positions agree with TRBD1. The CDR3 loop spans 14 amino acids. Germline V gene lookup returns CDR1 ENHRY and CDR2 SYGVKD. V trimming: 4 bases; J trimming: 3 bases; junction bases outside the gene matches: 1.

The chain links TRBV5-1 to TRBJ1-1; TRBD1 is a possible D gene (5 bases). The germline V gene has CDR1 SGHRS and CDR2 YFSETQ. The CDR3 is made up of 14 amino acids. V lost 4 bases, J lost 4 bases, and 14 bases lay in between. The CDR3 reads CASSLLGGLTEAFF. The DNA for the CDR3 is TGCGCCAGCAGCCTCCTCGGGGGTCTCACTGAAGCTTTCTTT.

The V call is TRBV7-9, the J call TRBJ2-1; D not certain. V was trimmed by 5 bases and J by 4 bases, leaving 6 bases between them. The germline CDR1 and CDR2 sequences are SEHNR and FQNEAQ (reference sequence). The CDR3 extends over 12 amino acids. The DNA for the CDR3 is TGTGCCAGCAGCCCTCAGTACAATGAGCAGTTCTTC. It codes for CASSPQYNEQFF.

This clone appeared a single time. V and J are TRBV19 and TRBJ2-1; 9 bases match TRBD1. The CDR3 loop spans 14 amino acids. V shed 6 bases, J shed 2 bases, and the junction held 2 bases outside the gene matches. Germline lookup yields CDR1 LNHDA and CDR2 SQIVND (reference sequence). CDR3 protein: CASSHRGPYNEQFF. The DNA for the CDR3 is TGTGCCAGTAGCCACAGGGGGCCCTACAATGAGCAGTTCTTC.

The V gene is TRBV5-1, the J gene TRBJ2-1, with 7 bases lining up with TRBD2. This CDR3 comprises 14 residues. The V segment lost 9 bases and the J segment 9 bases; nucleotides outside the gene matches: 15. Germline CDR1 and CDR2: SGHRS and YFSETQ. CDR3 loop: CATRRWATSTEQFF. CDR3 coding DNA: TGCGCCACCAGACGGTGGGCGACTAGCACTGAGCAGTTCTTC.

This clone was seen only once. The chain links TRBV9 to TRBJ2-3, with D tentatively TRBD2 (5 bases). V lost 0 bases and J lost 4, with 9 bases in between. The CDR3 runs 14 residues. The germline CDR1 and CDR2 sequences are SGDLS and YYNGEE. Here the CDR3 DNA reads TGTGCCAGCAGCGTAGTCCCGGGGTCAGATACGCAGTATTTT. Protein: CASSVVPGSDTQYF. The full variable domain, its missing parts supplied by reference TRBV9 and TRBJ2-3, is DSGVTQTPKHLITATGQRVTLRCSPRSGDLSVYWYQQSLDQGLQFLIQYYNGEERAKGNILERFSAQQFPDLHSELNLSSLELGDSALYFCASSVVPGSDTQYFGPGTRLTVL.

The chain links TRBV11-2 to TRBJ1-1, with TRBD1 matching over 9 bases. CDR3 length equals 15 residues. J lost 8 bases, V lost 6 bases, and 13 bases had no gene match. Per germline, CDR1 SGHAT and CDR2 FQNNGV. The CDR3 DNA is TGTGCCAGCAGTCCAACCCGACAGGGGGTATGGGAAGCTTTCTTT. It translates to CASSPTRQGVWEAFF.

The chain combines TRBV7-2 with TRBJ2-3; 13 nucleotides match TRBD2. The germline V gene encodes CDR1 SGHTA and CDR2 FQGNSA. The trim removed 5 bases at V and 3 bases at J, leaving 2 bases unmatched. This CDR3 region has 15 residues. CDR3 in DNA: TGTGCCAGCAGCCGGGGACTAGCGGGAACAGATACGCAGTATTTT. The encoded protein is CASSRGLAGTDTQYF.

The chain couples TRBV25-1 to TRBJ1-1; 9 bases map to TRBD1. After removal of 6 bases from V and 1 base from J, the junction contained 3 bases not matched to a gene. CDR3 length: 14 residues. Germline CDR1 MGHDK, CDR2 SYGVNS. This CDR3 reads CASRRGQGNTEAFF. CDR3 sequence (DNA): TGTGCCAGCAGGAGGGGACAGGGGAACACTGAAGCTTTCTTT.

The chain carries TRBV5-1 and TRBJ2-3; 9 bases align to TRBD1. Germline lookup yields CDR1 SGHRS and CDR2 YFSETQ. The CDR3 consists of 16 residues. Trimming cost V 4 bases and J 3 bases; bases outside gene matches: 9. The CDR3 nucleotides are TGCGCCAGCAGCGCCGGGACAGGGATCCGGACAGATACGCAGTATTTT. Its protein product is CASSAGTGIRTDTQYF.